The clone carrying this TCR beta chain was seen more than once but under ten times. The antigen remains undetermined. The primer mix had 60 Vbeta and 13 Jbeta primers. Profiling relied on immunoSEQ multiplex PCR, and the TCRdb table lists in-frame clones only, not all of them. The top ten hold around 5.5% of the sample, which has 100,000 to 150,000 clones, more than 8% seen once. The data are from a study of cytomegalovirus exposure and HLA in healthy donors. About the study: As an earlier analysis found, about 179 million T cells yielded about 120 million unique TCR beta sequences. Study-level results: Investigators reported approximately 170 TCR beta chains as tied to cytomegalovirus. In an earlier analysis, most TCR beta V segments were productive about 87% or about 30% of the time. The authors confirmed in vitro that a few CMV-associated chains were specific for CMV antigens.

Sequencing input: PBMCs. The sequence was collected from a man in his forties or fifties in good health and CMV-seronegative.

CDR3 in DNA: TGTGCCAGTAGTAGCCCCCTGGGGAGTGGCAATCAGCCCCAGCATTTT. This gives the protein CASSSPLGSGNQPQHF. The V call is TRBV19, the J call TRBJ1-5; D is ambiguous. This CDR3 is 16 amino acids long. Germline V lookup: CDR1 LNHDA, CDR2 SQIVND (reference sequence). V was trimmed by 4 bases and J by 2 bases, leaving 15 bases between them.